The clone carrying this T cell receptor beta chain was counted only a few times. The antigen is undetermined. The junction shows a germline mismatch at one end, possibly a read error. These data are taken from a study of identifying expanded T cells in peripheral blood. Study results and limitations: Technical replicates showed roughly 1.2 changed clones; about two weeks about 16.4; four weeks 19. Clone count variance between approximately 2-week samples rose with total template count.

Collection occurred without any documented infections or immune events in donors. Produced via immunoSEQ multiplex PCR; TCRdb's table is partial and in-frame only. The sample lists tens of thousands of clones, around 83% occurring once. The source of this sequence is a person aged 18 to 70 in good health. Sequenced material: blood.

The CDR3 DNA reads as TGTGCCAGCAGTGAAATGGTCTACACTGAGCAGTTCTTC. Protein product: CASSEMVYTEQFF. V usage is TRBV2 and J usage is TRBJ2-1; D gene unclear. The CDR3 spans 13 residues. Germline CDR1 is SNHLY and CDR2 is FYNNEI.